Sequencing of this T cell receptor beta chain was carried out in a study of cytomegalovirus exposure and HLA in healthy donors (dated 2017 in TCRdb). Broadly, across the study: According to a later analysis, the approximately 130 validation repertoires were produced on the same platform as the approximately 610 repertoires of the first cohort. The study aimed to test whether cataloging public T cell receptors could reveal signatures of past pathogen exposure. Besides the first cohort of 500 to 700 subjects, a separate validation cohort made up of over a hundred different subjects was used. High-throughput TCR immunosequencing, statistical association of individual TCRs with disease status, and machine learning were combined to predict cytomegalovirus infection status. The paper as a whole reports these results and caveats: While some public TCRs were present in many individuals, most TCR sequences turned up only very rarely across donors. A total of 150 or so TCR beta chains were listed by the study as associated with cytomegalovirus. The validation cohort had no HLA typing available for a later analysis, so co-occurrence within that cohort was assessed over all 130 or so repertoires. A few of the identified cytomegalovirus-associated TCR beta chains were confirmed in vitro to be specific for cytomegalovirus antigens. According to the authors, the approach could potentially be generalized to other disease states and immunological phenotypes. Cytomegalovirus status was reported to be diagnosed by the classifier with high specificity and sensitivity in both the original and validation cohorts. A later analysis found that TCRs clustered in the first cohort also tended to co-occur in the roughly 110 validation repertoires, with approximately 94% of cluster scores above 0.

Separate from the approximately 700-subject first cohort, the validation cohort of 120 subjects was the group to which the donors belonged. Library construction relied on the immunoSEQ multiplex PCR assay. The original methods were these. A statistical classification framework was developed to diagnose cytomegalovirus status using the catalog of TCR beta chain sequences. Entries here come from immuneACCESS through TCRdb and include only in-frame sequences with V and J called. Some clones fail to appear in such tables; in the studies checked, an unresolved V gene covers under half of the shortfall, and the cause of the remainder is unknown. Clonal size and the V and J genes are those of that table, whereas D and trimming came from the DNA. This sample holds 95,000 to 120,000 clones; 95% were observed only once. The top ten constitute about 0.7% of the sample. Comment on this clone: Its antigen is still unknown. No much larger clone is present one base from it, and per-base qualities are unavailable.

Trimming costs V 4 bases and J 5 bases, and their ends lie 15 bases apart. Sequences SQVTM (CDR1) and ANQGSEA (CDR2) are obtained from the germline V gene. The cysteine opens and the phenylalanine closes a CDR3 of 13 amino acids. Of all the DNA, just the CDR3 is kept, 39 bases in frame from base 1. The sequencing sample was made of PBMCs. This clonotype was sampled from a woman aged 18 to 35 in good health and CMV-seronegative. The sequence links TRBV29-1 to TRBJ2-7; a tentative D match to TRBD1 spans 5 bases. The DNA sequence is TGCAGCGTTGCTGGGATGGGGCTGGACGAGCAGTACTTC. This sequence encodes CSVAGMGLDEQYF.